This T cell receptor beta chain was observed in a study of blood T cell repertoires in COVID-19. Per the original data handling: Amplification with reference gene primers provided the estimates of nucleated cell counts. Libraries were prepared by immunoSEQ multiplex PCR; TCRdb keeps only in-frame clonotypes and omits some of them. V, J and clone size reflect that table, while D and trimming were determined from the DNA. The table has tens of thousands of clones, 88% seen once; the top ten hold roughly 45%. This TCR came from a human donor in a cohort sampled during active COVID-19. Specimen: peripheral blood.

The CDR3, as DNA: TGTGCCAGTAGCGAACAGGGGAGAGAGACCCAGTACTTC. Translating it yields CASSEQGRETQYF. V and J are TRBV19 and TRBJ2-5; 7 nucleotides match TRBD1. The V gene's germline CDR1 is LNHDA and CDR2 SQIVND (reference sequence). The J segment lost 4 bases and the V segment lost 6 bases, leaving 5 bases of the junction unmatched. The CDR3 is 13 residues long.